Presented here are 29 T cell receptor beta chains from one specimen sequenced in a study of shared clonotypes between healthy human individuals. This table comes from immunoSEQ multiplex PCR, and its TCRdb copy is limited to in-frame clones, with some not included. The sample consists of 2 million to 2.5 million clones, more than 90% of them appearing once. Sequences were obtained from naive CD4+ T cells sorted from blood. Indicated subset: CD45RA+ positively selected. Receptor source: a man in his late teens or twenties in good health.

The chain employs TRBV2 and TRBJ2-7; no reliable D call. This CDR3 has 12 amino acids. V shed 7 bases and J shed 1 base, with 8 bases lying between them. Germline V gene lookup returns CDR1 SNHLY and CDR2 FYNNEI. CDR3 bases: TGTGCCAGCAATCAGGCATCCTACGAGCAGTACTTC. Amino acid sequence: CASNQASYEQYF.

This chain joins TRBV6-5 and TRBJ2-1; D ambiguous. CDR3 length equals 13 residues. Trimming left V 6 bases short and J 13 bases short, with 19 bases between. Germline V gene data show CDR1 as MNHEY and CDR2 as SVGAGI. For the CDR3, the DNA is TGTGCCAGCAGCCCAACCACCGGCCAGACCCAGTTCTTC. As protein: CASSPTTGQTQFF.

The CDR3 protein is CASSPTDYEQYF. The CDR3 DNA follows: TGCGCCAGCAGCCCTACAGACTACGAGCAGTACTTC. V gene TRBV5-1 combines with J gene TRBJ2-7; unclear D gene. This CDR3 is built from 12 residues. Germline loops: CDR1 SGHRS, CDR2 YFSETQ. The ends were cut back, 4 bases at V and 3 bases at J, with 8 bases in the middle. Variable domain in full (rest from reference TRBV5-1 and TRBJ2-7): KAGVTQTPRYLIKTRGQQVTLSCSPISGHRSVSWYQQTPGQGLQFLFEYFSETQRNKGNFPGRFSGRQFSNSRSEMNVSTLELGDSALYLCASSPTDYEQYFGPGTRLTVT.

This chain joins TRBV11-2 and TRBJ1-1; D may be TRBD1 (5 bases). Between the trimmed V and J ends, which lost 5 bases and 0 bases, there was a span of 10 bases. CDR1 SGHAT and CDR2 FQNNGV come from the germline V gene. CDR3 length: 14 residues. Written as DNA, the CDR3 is TGTGCCAGCAGCGTAACAGGCCTGAACACTGAAGCTTTCTTT. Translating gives CASSVTGLNTEAFF.

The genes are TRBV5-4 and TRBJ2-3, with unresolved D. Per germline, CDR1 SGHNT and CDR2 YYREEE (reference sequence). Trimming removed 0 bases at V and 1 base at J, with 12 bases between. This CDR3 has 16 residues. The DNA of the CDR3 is TGTGCCAGCAGCTTGGCAGCCACCTGGGGCACAGATACGCAGTATTTT. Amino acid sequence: CASSLAATWGTDTQYF. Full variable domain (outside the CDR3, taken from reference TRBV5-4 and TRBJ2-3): ETGVTQSPTHLIKTRGQQVTLRCSSQSGHNTVSWYQQALGQGPQFIFQYYREEENGRGNFPPRFSGLQFPNYSSELNVNALELDDSALYLCASSLAATWGTDTQYFGPGTRLTVL.

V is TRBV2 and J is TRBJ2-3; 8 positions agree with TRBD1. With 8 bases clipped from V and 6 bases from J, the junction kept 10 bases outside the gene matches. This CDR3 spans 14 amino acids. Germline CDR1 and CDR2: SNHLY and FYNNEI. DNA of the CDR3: TGTGCCAGCCTTACGGACAGGGCCACCGATACGCAGTATTTT. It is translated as CASLTDRATDTQYF.

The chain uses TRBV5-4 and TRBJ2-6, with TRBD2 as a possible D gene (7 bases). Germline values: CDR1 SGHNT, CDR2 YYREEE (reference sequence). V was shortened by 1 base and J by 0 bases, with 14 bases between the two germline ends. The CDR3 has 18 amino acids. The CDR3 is CASSLRGGRHSGANVLTF. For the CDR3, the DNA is TGTGCCAGCAGCTTGAGGGGGGGACGCCACTCTGGGGCCAACGTCCTGACTTTC.

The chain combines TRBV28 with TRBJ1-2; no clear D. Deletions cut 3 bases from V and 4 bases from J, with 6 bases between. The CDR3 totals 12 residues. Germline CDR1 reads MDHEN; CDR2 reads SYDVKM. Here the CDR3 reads CASSFAPYGYTF. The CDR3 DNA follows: TGTGCCAGCAGTTTCGCTCCCTATGGCTACACCTTC.

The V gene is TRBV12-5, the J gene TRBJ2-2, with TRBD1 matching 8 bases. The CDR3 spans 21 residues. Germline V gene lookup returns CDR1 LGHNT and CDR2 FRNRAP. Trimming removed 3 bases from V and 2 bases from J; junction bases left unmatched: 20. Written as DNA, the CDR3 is TGTGCTAGTGGTTTCCCCAGGGGGCTCTCCCCCTCCTTGACTAACACCGGGGAGCTGTTTTTT. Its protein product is CASGFPRGLSPSLTNTGELFF.

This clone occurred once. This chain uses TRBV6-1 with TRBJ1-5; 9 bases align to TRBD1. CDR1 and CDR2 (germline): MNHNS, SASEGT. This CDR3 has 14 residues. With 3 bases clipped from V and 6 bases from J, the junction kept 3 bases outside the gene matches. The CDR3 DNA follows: TGTGCCAGCAGTGATGGGACAGGGCGTCAGCCCCAGCATTTT. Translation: CASSDGTGRQPQHF.

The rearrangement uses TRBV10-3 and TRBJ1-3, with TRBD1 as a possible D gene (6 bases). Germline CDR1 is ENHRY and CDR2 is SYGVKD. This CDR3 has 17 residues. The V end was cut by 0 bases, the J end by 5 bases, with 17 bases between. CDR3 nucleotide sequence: TGTGCCATCAGTGAGTCGGGAACAGGGATCATAAGAAACACCATATATTTT. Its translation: CAISESGTGIIRNTIYF.

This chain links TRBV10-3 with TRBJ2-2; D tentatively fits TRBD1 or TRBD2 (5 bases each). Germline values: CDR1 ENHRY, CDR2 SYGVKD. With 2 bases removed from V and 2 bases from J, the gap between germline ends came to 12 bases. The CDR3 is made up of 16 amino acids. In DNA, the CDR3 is TGTGCCATCAGTGAGAGAAGAGGGACCAACACCGGGGAGCTGTTTTTT. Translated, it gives CAISERRGTNTGELFF.

DNA of the CDR3: TGTGCCAGCAGCCGCGGGACTAGCGGGAGGTTTGGTTTCGCAGATACGCAGTATTTT. It translates to CASSRGTSGRFGFADTQYF. This chain connects TRBV5-4 to TRBJ2-3, with 15 bases identical to TRBD2. CDR3 size: 19 residues. The V and J ends lost 4 bases and 4 bases, in that order; junction bases with no gene match: 13. Germline lookup yields CDR1 SGHNT and CDR2 YYREEE (reference sequence).

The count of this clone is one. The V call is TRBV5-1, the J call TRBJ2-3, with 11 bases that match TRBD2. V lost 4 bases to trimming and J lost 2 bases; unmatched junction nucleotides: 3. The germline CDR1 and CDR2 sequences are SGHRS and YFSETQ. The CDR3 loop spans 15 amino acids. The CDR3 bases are TGCGCCAGCAGCGTTAGCGGGGGGGCCACAGATACGCAGTATTTT. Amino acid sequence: CASSVSGGATDTQYF.

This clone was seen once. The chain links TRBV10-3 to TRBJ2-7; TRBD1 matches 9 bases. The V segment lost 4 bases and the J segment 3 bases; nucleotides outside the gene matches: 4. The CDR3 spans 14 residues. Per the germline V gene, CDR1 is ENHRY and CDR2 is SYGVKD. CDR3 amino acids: CAISVTGQGYEQYF. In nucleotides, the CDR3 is TGTGCCATCAGTGTTACGGGACAGGGCTACGAGCAGTACTTC.

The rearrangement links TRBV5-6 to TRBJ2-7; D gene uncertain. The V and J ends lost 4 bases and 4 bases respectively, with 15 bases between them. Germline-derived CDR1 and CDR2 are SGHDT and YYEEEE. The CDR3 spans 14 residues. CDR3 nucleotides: TGTGCCAGCAGCCCTGACGGTCGAGATTACGAGCAGTACTTC. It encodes CASSPDGRDYEQYF.

The CDR3 loop is CSVRNGQGTEAFF. The CDR3 region has the DNA TGCAGCGTCAGAAACGGACAGGGGACTGAAGCTTTCTTT. The chain recombines TRBV29-1 with TRBJ1-1; 9 bases line up with TRBD1. This CDR3 contains 13 residues. CDR1 is SQVTM, CDR2 ANQGSEA, per germline. Trimming removed 6 bases from V and 5 bases from J; junction bases left unmatched: 7.

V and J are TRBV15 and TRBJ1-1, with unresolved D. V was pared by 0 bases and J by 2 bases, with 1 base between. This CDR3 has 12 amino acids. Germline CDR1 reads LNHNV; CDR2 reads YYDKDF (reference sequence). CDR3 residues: CATSRENTEAFF. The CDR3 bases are TGTGCCACCAGCAGAGAAAACACTGAAGCTTTCTTT. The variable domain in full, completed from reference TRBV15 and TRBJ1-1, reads DAMVIQNPRYQVTQFGKPVTLSCSQTLNHNVMYWYQQKSSQAPKLLFHYYDKDFNNEADTPDNFQSRRPNTSFCFLDIRSPGLGDTAMYLCATSRENTEAFFGQGTRLTVV.

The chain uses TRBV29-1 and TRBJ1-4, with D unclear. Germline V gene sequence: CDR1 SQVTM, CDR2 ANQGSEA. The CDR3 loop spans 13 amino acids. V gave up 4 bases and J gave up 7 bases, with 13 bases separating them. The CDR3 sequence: CSVVGFSGEKLFF. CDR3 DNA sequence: TGCAGCGTTGTGGGGTTCTCGGGTGAAAAACTGTTTTTT.

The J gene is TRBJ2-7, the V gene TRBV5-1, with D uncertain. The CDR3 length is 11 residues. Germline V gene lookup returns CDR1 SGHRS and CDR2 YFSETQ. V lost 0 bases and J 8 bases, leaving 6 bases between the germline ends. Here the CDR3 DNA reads TGCGCCAGCAGCTTGGAAGGGCAGCAGTACTTC. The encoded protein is CASSLEGQQYF.

CDR3 sequence: CASSYGTASGANVLTF. The CDR3 bases are TGTGCCAGCAGTTACGGGACAGCCTCTGGGGCCAACGTCCTGACTTTC. The chain employs TRBV2 and TRBJ2-6; TRBD1 agrees at 7 bases. The germline V gene encodes CDR1 SNHLY and CDR2 FYNNEI. V lost 5 bases, J lost 0 bases, and 4 bases stayed unmatched. The length of the CDR3 is 16 residues.

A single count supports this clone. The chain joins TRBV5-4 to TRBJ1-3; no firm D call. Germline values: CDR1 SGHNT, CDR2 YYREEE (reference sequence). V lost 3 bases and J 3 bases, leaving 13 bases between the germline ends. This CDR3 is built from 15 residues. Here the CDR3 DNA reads TGTGCCAGCAGCTCCGAACGGGGAAGTGGAAACACCATATATTTT. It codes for CASSSERGSGNTIYF.

The CDR3 sequence is CASSLPGVEAGELFF. The CDR3 coding sequence is TGTGCCAGCAGTCTCCCCGGTGTGGAAGCGGGGGAGCTGTTTTTT. The chain combines TRBV28 with TRBJ2-2, with no clear D. Trimming stripped 5 bases from V and 8 bases from J, with 18 bases between. CDR3 length: 15 residues. CDR1 and CDR2 (germline): MDHEN, SYDVKM.

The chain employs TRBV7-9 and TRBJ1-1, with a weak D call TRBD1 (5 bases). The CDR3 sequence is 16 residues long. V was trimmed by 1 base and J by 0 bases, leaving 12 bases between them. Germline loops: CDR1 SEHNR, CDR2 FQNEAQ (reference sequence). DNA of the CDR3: TGTGCCAGCAGCTTAGGGCAGGGCTTAATGAACACTGAAGCTTTCTTT. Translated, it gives CASSLGQGLMNTEAFF.

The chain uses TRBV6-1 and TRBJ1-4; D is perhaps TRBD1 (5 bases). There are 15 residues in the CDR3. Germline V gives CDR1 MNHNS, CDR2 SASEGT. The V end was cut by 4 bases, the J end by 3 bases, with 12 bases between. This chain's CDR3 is CASSAGLGANEKLFF. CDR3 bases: TGTGCCAGCAGTGCGGGGCTAGGAGCTAATGAAAAACTGTTTTTT.

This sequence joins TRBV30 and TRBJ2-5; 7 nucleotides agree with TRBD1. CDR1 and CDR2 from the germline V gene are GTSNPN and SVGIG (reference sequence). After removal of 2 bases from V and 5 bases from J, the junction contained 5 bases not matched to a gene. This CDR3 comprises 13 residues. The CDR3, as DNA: TGTGCCTGGAGTACAGGGGTTGAGGAGACCCAGTACTTC. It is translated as CAWSTGVEETQYF.

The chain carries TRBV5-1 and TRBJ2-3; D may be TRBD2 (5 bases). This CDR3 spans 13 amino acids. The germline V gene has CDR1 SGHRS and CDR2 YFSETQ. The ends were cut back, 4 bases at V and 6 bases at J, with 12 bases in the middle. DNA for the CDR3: TGCGCCAGCAGCGGGAGTTCGCGGGATACGCAGTATTTT. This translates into CASSGSSRDTQYF.

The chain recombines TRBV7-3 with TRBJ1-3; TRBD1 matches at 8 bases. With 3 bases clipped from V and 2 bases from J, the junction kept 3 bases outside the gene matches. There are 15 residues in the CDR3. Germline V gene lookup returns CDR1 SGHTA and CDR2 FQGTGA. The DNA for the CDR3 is TGTGCCAGCAGCTTGCAGGGGGCTGCTGGAAACACCATATATTTT. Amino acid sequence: CASSLQGAAGNTIYF.

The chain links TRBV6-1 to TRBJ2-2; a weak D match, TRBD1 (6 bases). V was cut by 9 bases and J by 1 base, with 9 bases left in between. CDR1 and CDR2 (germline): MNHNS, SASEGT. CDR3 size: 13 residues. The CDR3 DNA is TGTGCCAGTAGACAGGAGAACACCGGGGAGCTGTTTTTT. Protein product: CASRQENTGELFF.